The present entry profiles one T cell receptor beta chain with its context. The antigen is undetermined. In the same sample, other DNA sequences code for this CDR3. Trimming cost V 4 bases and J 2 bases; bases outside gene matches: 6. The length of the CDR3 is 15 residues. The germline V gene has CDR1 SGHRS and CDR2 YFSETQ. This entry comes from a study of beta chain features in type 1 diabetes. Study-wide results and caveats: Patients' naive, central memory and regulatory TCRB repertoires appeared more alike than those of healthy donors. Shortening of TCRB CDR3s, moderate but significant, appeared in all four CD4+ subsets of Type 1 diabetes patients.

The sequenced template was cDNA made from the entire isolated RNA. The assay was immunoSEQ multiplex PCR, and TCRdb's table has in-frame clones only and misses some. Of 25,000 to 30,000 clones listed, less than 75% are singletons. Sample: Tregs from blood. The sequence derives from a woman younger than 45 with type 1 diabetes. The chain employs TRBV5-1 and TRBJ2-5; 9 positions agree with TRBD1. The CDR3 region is CASSLGQGYQETQYF. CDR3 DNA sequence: TGCGCCAGCAGCCTGGGACAGGGCTATCAAGAGACCCAGTACTTC. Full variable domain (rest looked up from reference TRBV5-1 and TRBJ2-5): KAGVTQTPRYLIKTRGQQVTLSCSPISGHRSVSWYQQTPGQGLQFLFEYFSETQRNKGNFPGRFSGRQFSNSRSEMNVSTLELGDSALYLCASSLGQGYQETQYFGPGTRLLVL.